At least ten counts were recorded for the clone carrying this TCR beta chain. Its antigen is not known. CDR1 is MNHEY, CDR2 SVGEGT, per germline. This CDR3 contains 18 residues. The V gene end was trimmed by 7 bases and the J gene end by 7 bases; junction bases not matched to a gene: 22. Each CDR3 protein gets one entry after TCRdb re-called the RACE reads with MiXCR. The sample consists of more than 75,000 distinct CDR3 sequences, 9.6% of them appearing once. This entry belongs to a study of human T cells and chemical hapten exposure. The overall study: Sensitizing treatment utilized 2% DPC over an approximately 2 cm by approximately 2 cm portion of upper inner arm skin. Study conclusions and caveats: There were significantly more large CDR3 similarity clusters among expanded TCRs than among controls.

The time point here: pre-sensitization, week 0. As to treatment: therapeutic diphenylcyclopropenone sensitization with weekly scalp DPC. The chain uses TRBV6-2 or TRBV6-3 and TRBJ1-5; TRBD1 matches 7 bases. The sequences come from whole blood, collected in connection with sensitization to the hapten diphenylcyclopropenone (DPC). The TCR originated in a middle-aged woman with alopecia areata. Some clones in this sample may be carry-over from other donors' samples. For the CDR3, the DNA is TGTGCCAGCACTCCATGGCATCCCCGGACAGGACGGGAACAGCCCCAGCATTTT. It specifies CASTPWHPRTGREQPQHF.